These T cell receptor beta chains were read from a single sample in a study of T cells after yellow fever vaccination. TCRdb re-called the 5' RACE reads through MiXCR, storing one row per CDR3 protein. The sample has fewer than 450,000 distinct CDR3 sequences, roughly 8.3% seen once. The sample was PBMCs, taken about 41 days after the first yellow fever vaccination. These receptors were taken from a man between 18 and 29 years old who received the YFV17D yellow fever vaccine. Each CDR3 is given with its conserved first and last residue. Fields, in order: J gene, D gene, clone size, V gene, CDR3 DNA, CDR3 protein. The D gene is left open where the match is weak. Where a row states a size, it is once, few, many or the class of an expanded clone; other rows omit it.

j_call: TRBJ1-1
d_call: .
clone_size: few
v_call: TRBV20-1
cdr3_nt: TGCAGTGCTAGAGATCCAGGGTACACTGAAGCTTTCTTT
cdr3_aa: CSARDPGYTEAFF

j_call: TRBJ1-1
d_call: TRBD1
clone_size: few
v_call: TRBV4-1
cdr3_nt: TGCGCCAGCAGCCACCGACAGGGGTTGAACACTGAAGCTTTCTTT
cdr3_aa: CASSHRQGLNTEAFF

j_call: TRBJ1-1
d_call: .
clone_size: .
v_call: TRBV4-1
cdr3_nt: TGCGCCAGCAGCCACCAGGGGCGGACGACAGTGAACACTGAAGCTTTCTTT
cdr3_aa: CASSHQGRTTVNTEAFF

j_call: TRBJ2-3
d_call: TRBD1
clone_size: few
v_call: TRBV20-1
cdr3_nt: TGCAGTGCTACCCAGGGGGCGAGCCGTCGCACAGATACGCAGTATTTT
cdr3_aa: CSATQGASRRTDTQYF

j_call: TRBJ1-1
d_call: .
clone_size: .
v_call: TRBV16
cdr3_nt: TGTGCCAGCAGCCAAGGGGATGCGGGCACTGAAGCTTTCTTT
cdr3_aa: CASSQGDAGTEAFF

j_call: TRBJ2-7
d_call: TRBD2
clone_size: .
v_call: TRBV4-2
cdr3_nt: TGTGCCAGCAGAGAACTAGCGGGGGGCGAGAGGGAGCAGTACTTC
cdr3_aa: CASRELAGGEREQYF

j_call: TRBJ2-5
d_call: .
clone_size: few
v_call: TRBV7-8
cdr3_nt: TGTGCCAGCAGCTCAGCCTCCCTGAATGCCCAGTACTTC
cdr3_aa: CASSSASLNAQYF

j_call: TRBJ1-6
d_call: .
clone_size: .
v_call: TRBV4-3
cdr3_nt: TGCGCCAGCAGCCCCCAGGGAGGCGGGGGGCGAAACACCTATAATTCACCCCTCCACTTT
cdr3_aa: CASSPQGGGGRNTYNSPLHF

j_call: TRBJ1-5
d_call: .
clone_size: .
v_call: TRBV7-6
cdr3_nt: TGTGCCAGCAGCCCTGGACCCCTCCAGGTCGGCTATCATAAGCCCCAGCATTTT
cdr3_aa: CASSPGPLQVGYHKPQHF

j_call: TRBJ2-5
d_call: TRBD1
clone_size: .
v_call: TRBV6-1
cdr3_nt: TGTGCCAGCAGGCACCCCAGGCCAGGACAGGGGGCTATTGAGACCCAGTACTTC
cdr3_aa: CASRHPRPGQGAIETQYF

j_call: TRBJ1-2
d_call: .
clone_size: once
v_call: TRBV6-1
cdr3_nt: TGTGCCAGCAGTGAAGCGCGTCTCGGCTATGGCTACACCTTC
cdr3_aa: CASSEARLGYGYTF

j_call: TRBJ2-1
d_call: .
clone_size: many
v_call: TRBV5-1
cdr3_nt: TGTGCCAGCAGTTTAGTGGGGGGAAGCTCCTACAATGAGCAGTTCTTC
cdr3_aa: CASSLVGGSSYNEQFF

j_call: TRBJ2-4
d_call: TRBD1
clone_size: many
v_call: TRBV12-3/TRBV12-4
cdr3_nt: TGTGCCAGCACCGGGGACAGGGGGAACATTCAGTACTTC
cdr3_aa: CASTGDRGNIQYF

j_call: TRBJ2-7
d_call: TRBD1
clone_size: few
v_call: TRBV19
cdr3_nt: TGTGCCAGTAGTACCGAACCGGGACAGGGGTCCTACGAGCAGTACTTC
cdr3_aa: CASSTEPGQGSYEQYF

j_call: TRBJ2-5
d_call: .
clone_size: .
v_call: TRBV9
cdr3_nt: TGTGCCAGCAGCGCCCCCTCAGGAGGTGAGACCCAGTACTTC
cdr3_aa: CASSAPSGGETQYF

j_call: TRBJ2-5
d_call: TRBD2
clone_size: few
v_call: TRBV7-8
cdr3_nt: TGTGCCAGCAGCTTAGAGCGGGGAAAGCAAGAGACCCAGTACTTC
cdr3_aa: CASSLERGKQETQYF

j_call: TRBJ2-3
d_call: .
clone_size: .
v_call: TRBV10-3
cdr3_nt: TGTGCCATCAGTGGTCCCGCCCTACCAGATACGCAGTATTTT
cdr3_aa: CAISGPALPDTQYF

j_call: TRBJ1-1
d_call: .
clone_size: few
v_call: TRBV27
cdr3_nt: TGTGCCAGCAGTCCCGGGGCCGATATGAACACTGAAGCTTTCTTT
cdr3_aa: CASSPGADMNTEAFF